What follows are 21 T cell receptor beta chains derived from one specimen sequenced in a study of cytomegalovirus exposure and HLA in healthy donors. PCR used 60 Vbeta primers and 13 Jbeta primers. Sequencing used immunoSEQ multiplex PCR; TCRdb keeps in-frame clones, though not all of them. Of 100,000 or so clones listed, approximately 65% are singletons. The sample comprised PBMCs. These TCRs come from a man aged 25-45 years in good health and CMV-seronegative.

The chain joins TRBV19 to TRBJ1-1, with 7 nucleotides matching TRBD1. The J segment lost 1 base and the V segment lost 6 bases, leaving 2 bases of the junction unmatched. This CDR3 contains 13 residues. Germline V lookup: CDR1 LNHDA, CDR2 SQIVND (reference sequence). CDR3 sequence (DNA): TGTGCCAGTAGGGGGACAGAGAACACTGAAGCTTTCTTT. Translated, it gives CASRGTENTEAFF.

This sequence joins TRBV4-1 and TRBJ2-2, with TRBD1 matching 8 bases. J was trimmed by 4 bases and V by 2 bases; bases with no gene match: 6. Germline CDR1 reads MGHRA; CDR2 reads YSYEKL. CDR3 length: 16 residues. The DNA for the CDR3 is TGCGCCAGCAGCCAATTCTCGACAGGGGTCACCGGGGAGCTGTTTTTT. It translates to CASSQFSTGVTGELFF.

This clone was observed a handful of times. V usage is TRBV21-1 and J usage is TRBJ2-7; whether TRBD2, the table's D call, matches the DNA was not checked. TRBV21-1 is a known pseudogene. This CDR3 has 15 amino acids. The DNA for the CDR3 is TGTGCCAGCAGCAAAGGGGCGAGAGGGCCCTACGAGCAGTACTTC. This codes for CASSKGARGPYEQYF.

The V and J genes are TRBV7-3 and TRBJ2-5; maybe TRBD2 (6 bases). CDR3 length: 13 amino acids. Trimming left V 2 bases short and J 5 bases short, with 9 bases between. Germline CDR1 SGHTA, CDR2 FQGTGA. CDR3 protein: CASSLSSVETQYF. Written as DNA, the CDR3 is TGTGCCAGCAGCTTATCTAGCGTGGAGACCCAGTACTTC.

This sequence joins TRBV27 and TRBJ1-2; possible D gene TRBD1, 5 bases. This CDR3 contains 15 residues. V was cut by 6 bases and J by 6 bases, with 20 bases left in between. Germline V gene lookup returns CDR1 MNHEY and CDR2 SMNVEV (reference sequence). CDR3: CASSPDSTWDDGYTF. As DNA, the CDR3 is TGTGCCAGCAGCCCCGACAGCACCTGGGATGATGGCTACACCTTC.

The chain carries TRBV18 and TRBJ1-5, with D perhaps TRBD1 (5 bases). Per germline, CDR1 KGHSH and CDR2 LQKENI. Trimming left V 4 bases short and J 0 bases short, with 7 bases between. There are 14 residues in the CDR3. The CDR3 bases are TGTGCCAGCTCACTCGACAGTAGCAATCAGCCCCAGCATTTT. This encodes CASSLDSSNQPQHF. Combining the CDR3 with reference TRBV18 and TRBJ1-5 gives the whole variable domain NAGVMQNPRHLVRRRGQEARLRCSPMKGHSHVYWYRQLPEEGLKFMVYLQKENIIDESGMPKERFSAEFPKEGPSILRIQQVVRGDSAAYFCASSLDSSNQPQHFGDGTRLSIL.

This chain uses TRBV7-7 with TRBJ2-1, with D hard to call. The V end lost 0 bases, the J end lost 3 bases, and 3 bases lay between the germline ends. The CDR3 is 13 residues long. CDR1 and CDR2 from the germline V gene are SSHAT and FNYEAQ (reference sequence). CDR3 loop: CASSLAHYNEQFF. In DNA, the CDR3 is TGTGCCAGCAGCTTAGCACACTACAATGAGCAGTTCTTC.

J is TRBJ2-7 and V is TRBV18; 7 bases map to TRBD1. Germline V gives CDR1 KGHSH, CDR2 LQKENI. Trimming cost V 4 bases and J 4 bases; bases outside gene matches: 1. This CDR3 is built from 12 residues. DNA of the CDR3: TGTGCCAGCTCACAGGACAGGTACGAGCAGTACTTC. It translates to CASSQDRYEQYF.

This chain links TRBV13 with TRBJ2-2; D perhaps matches TRBD2 (6 bases). This CDR3 spans 14 amino acids. Germline lookup yields CDR1 PRHDT and CDR2 FYEKMQ (reference sequence). Trimming took off 3 bases at V and 6 bases at J, with 11 bases between the two ends. The CDR3 here is CASSFREEPGELFF. The CDR3 DNA reads as TGTGCCAGCAGCTTCAGGGAGGAACCCGGGGAGCTGTTTTTT. Complete variable domain (other parts from reference TRBV13 and TRBJ2-2): AAGVIQSPRHLIKEKRETATLKCYPIPRHDTVYWYQQGPGQDPQFLISFYEKMQSDKGSIPDRFSAQQFSDYHSELNMSSLELGDSALYFCASSFREEPGELFFGEGSRLTVL.

The genes are TRBV27 and TRBJ1-2; 9 nucleotides line up with TRBD1. CDR3 length equals 14 residues. J lost 2 bases, V lost 8 bases, and 6 bases had no gene match. The V gene's germline CDR1 is MNHEY and CDR2 SMNVEV (reference sequence). CDR3 amino acids: CASGRTGDNYGYTF. Here the CDR3 DNA reads TGTGCCAGCGGCCGGACAGGGGACAACTATGGCTACACCTTC.

This clone was seen just once. J is TRBJ2-7 and V is TRBV7-8; D uncertain. V lost 1 base to trimming and J lost 3 bases, with 7 bases between them. The germline V gene encodes CDR1 SGHVS and CDR2 FQNEAQ. The CDR3 loop spans 13 amino acids. The CDR3 sequence is CASSLDLSYEQYF. DNA of the CDR3: TGTGCCAGCAGCTTAGATCTCAGCTACGAGCAGTACTTC.

This chain connects TRBV5-1 to TRBJ2-2; 9 nucleotides align to TRBD1. J gave up 6 bases and V 2 bases, and 5 bases lay outside the gene matches. The CDR3 loop spans 15 amino acids. Germline loops: CDR1 SGHRS, CDR2 YFSETQ. The CDR3 protein is CASSFQGQGSGELFF. The CDR3 DNA follows: TGCGCCAGCAGCTTTCAGGGACAGGGTTCCGGGGAGCTGTTTTTT.

The genes are TRBV4-1 and TRBJ2-3; D is undetermined. Trimming took off 5 bases at V and 4 bases at J, with 16 bases between the two ends. The V gene's germline CDR1 is MGHRA and CDR2 YSYEKL. The CDR3 covers 15 residues. Written as DNA, the CDR3 is TGCGCCAGCAGCTTAAGCGTCCTAAAGGCAGATACGCAGTATTTT. This codes for CASSLSVLKADTQYF.

The gene calls are TRBV6-5 and TRBJ2-3, with 10 positions matching TRBD2. The V and J ends lost 4 bases and 0 bases, in that order; junction bases with no gene match: 1. The CDR3 runs 15 residues. Germline CDR1 is MNHEY and CDR2 is SVGAGI. Here the CDR3 reads CASSSSGGSTDTQYF. The CDR3 nucleotides read TGTGCCAGCAGTTCTAGCGGGGGAAGCACAGATACGCAGTATTTT.

CDR3 region: CASSLGLANGNEQFF. The CDR3 region has the DNA TGTGCCAGCAGTTTAGGGCTAGCGAACGGTAATGAGCAGTTCTTC. V and J are TRBV27 and TRBJ2-1; a possible D gene is TRBD2 (6 bases). The germline V and J ends were trimmed by 2 bases and 7 bases, with 15 bases remaining between them. Germline CDR1 is MNHEY and CDR2 is SMNVEV (reference sequence). The CDR3 spans 15 residues.

This clone was observed a single time. CDR3 in amino acids: CATKWANYGYTF. In nucleotides, the CDR3 is TGTGCCACTAAATGGGCCAACTATGGCTACACCTTC. This chain uses TRBV6-5 with TRBJ1-2; no clear D gene. V was cut by 10 bases and J by 2 bases, with 11 bases left in between. Germline V gives CDR1 MNHEY, CDR2 SVGAGI. The CDR3 consists of 12 residues.

This clone was counted a few times. The rearrangement uses TRBV4-1 and TRBJ1-2; 10 positions match TRBD1. CDR1 is MGHRA, CDR2 YSYEKL, per germline. The length of the CDR3 is 17 residues. The V gene end was trimmed by 1 base and the J gene end by 6 bases; junction bases not matched to a gene: 11. The CDR3 coding sequence is TGCGCCAGCAGCCAAGGTCCGGGACAGGGGAATATAGATGGCTACACCTTC. Its protein product is CASSQGPGQGNIDGYTF.

This chain joins TRBV29-1 and TRBJ1-1, with 9 bases that match TRBD1. J gave up 5 bases and V 7 bases, and 5 bases lay outside the gene matches. CDR3 length equals 12 residues. Germline CDR1 reads SQVTM; CDR2 reads ANQGSEA. CDR3 residues: CSAHRGLTEAFF. The CDR3 region has the DNA TGCAGCGCCCACAGGGGGCTGACTGAAGCTTTCTTT. The full variable domain, its missing parts supplied by reference TRBV29-1 and TRBJ1-1, is SAVISQKPSRDICQRGTSLTIQCQVDSQVTMMFWYRQQPGQSLTLIATANQGSEATYESGFVIDKFPISRPNLTFSTLTVSNMSPEDSSIYLCSAHRGLTEAFFGQGTRLTVV.

This chain connects TRBV7-8 to TRBJ2-7; D ambiguous. V lost 5 bases to trimming and J lost 3 bases, with 11 bases between them. Germline CDR1 SGHVS, CDR2 FQNEAQ. The CDR3 sequence is 13 residues long. DNA for the CDR3: TGTGCCAGCAGCCCCAGTGCGGTCTACGAGCAGTACTTC. As protein: CASSPSAVYEQYF.

This clone was observed a few times. The gene calls are TRBV6-5 and TRBJ2-1; 9 bases are a match to TRBD1. Per the germline V gene, CDR1 is MNHEY and CDR2 is SVGAGI. This CDR3 spans 15 amino acids. J lost 5 bases, V lost 2 bases, and 4 bases had no gene match. The CDR3 protein is CASSYGQGLDNEQFF. In DNA, the CDR3 is TGTGCCAGCAGTTACGGACAGGGGCTAGACAATGAGCAGTTCTTC.

Details on this clone: Other DNA sequences in this sample translate to the same CDR3. V usage is TRBV27 and J usage is TRBJ1-2, with 8 bases identical to TRBD1. Trimming at V came to 5 bases and at J to 3 bases, leaving 8 bases not matched to a gene. The CDR3 covers 15 residues. The germline V gene has CDR1 MNHEY and CDR2 SMNVEV (reference sequence). The CDR3 DNA is TGTGCCAGCAGTCTTCTAGGACAGGGAGACTATGGCTACACCTTC. This sequence encodes CASSLLGQGDYGYTF.